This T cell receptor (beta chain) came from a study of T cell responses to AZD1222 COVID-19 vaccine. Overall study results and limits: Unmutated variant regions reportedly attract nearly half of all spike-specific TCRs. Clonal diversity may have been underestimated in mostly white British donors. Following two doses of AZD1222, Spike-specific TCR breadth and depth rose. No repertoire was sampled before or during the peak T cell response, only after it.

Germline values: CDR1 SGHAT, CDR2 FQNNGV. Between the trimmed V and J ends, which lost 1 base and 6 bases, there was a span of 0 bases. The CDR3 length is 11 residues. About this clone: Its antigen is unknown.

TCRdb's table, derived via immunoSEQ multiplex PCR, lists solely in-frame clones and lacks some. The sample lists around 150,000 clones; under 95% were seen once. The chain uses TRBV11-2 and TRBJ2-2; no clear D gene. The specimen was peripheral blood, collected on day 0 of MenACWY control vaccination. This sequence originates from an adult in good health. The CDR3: CASSLAGELFF. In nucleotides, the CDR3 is TGTGCCAGCAGCTTAGCCGGGGAGCTGTTTTTT.